These 22 T cell receptor beta chains originate from one sample sequenced in a study of regulatory T cells in long-lasting Graves disease. Time point of the sample: newly diagnosed GD, antithyroid drugs for less than 3 months. Making the TCR library involved RNA that had been extracted from PBMCs. Researchers made TCR beta libraries by using iRepertoire HTBI primers and running Arm-PCR on CDR3 regions. Via MiXCR, TCRdb re-called the multiplex PCR reads, giving one row per CDR3 protein. The sample holds 250,000 to 300,000 distinct CDR3 sequences, approximately 20% seen once. The sample was also linked to a second study, of T cells in Graves' hyperthyroidism and ophthalmopathy.

The starting material was peripheral blood mononuclear cells (PBMCs), obtained at new diagnosis, from a patient treated with antithyroid drugs. The receptors were sampled from a woman aged 30 to 39 with Graves disease.

This clonotype was seen at least ten times. CDR3 amino acids: CASGPLGGRNTIYF. DNA for the CDR3: TGTGCTAGTGGCCCTCTTGGAGGGCGAAACACCATATATTTT. The rearrangement links TRBV12-5 to TRBJ1-3; D is unclear. Trimming removed 6 bases from V and 5 bases from J, with 14 bases in between. CDR1 is LGHNT and CDR2 is FRNRAP in the germline V gene. The CDR3 sequence is 14 residues long.

Only a few counts were recorded for this clonotype. This chain joins TRBV9 and TRBJ1-5; 7 bases align to TRBD1. In germline, CDR1 is SGDLS, CDR2 YYNGEE. The junction had 4 bases not matched to a gene; V was cut back by 2 bases and J by 5 bases. The CDR3 extends over 14 amino acids. The CDR3 region is CASSVDRDDQPQHF. The CDR3 bases are TGTGCCAGCAGCGTCGACAGGGATGATCAGCCCCAGCATTTT.

There are many counts of this clonotype. This rearrangement joins TRBV7-4 to TRBJ1-5; TRBD1 matches 8 bases. The V gene's germline CDR1 is SGHVT and CDR2 SQSDAQ. V shed 5 bases and J 2 bases; nucleotides not matched to a gene: 8. The CDR3 spans 16 residues. CDR3 bases: TGTGCCAGCAGCGCTCGGACAGGGTATTGCAATCAGCCCCAGCATTTT. Protein sequence: CASSARTGYCNQPQHF. The variable domain in full, with the rest retrieved from reference TRBV7-4 and TRBJ1-5, is GAGVSQSPRYKVAKRGRDVALRCDSISGHVTLYWYRQTLGQGSEVLTYSQSDAQRDKSGRPSGRFSAERPERSVSTLKIQRTEQGDSAVYLCASSARTGYCNQPQHFGDGTRLSIL.

The chain uses TRBV6-1 and TRBJ2-6, with D perhaps TRBD2 (6 bases). The CDR3 has 16 amino acids. Trimming removed 8 bases from V and 3 bases from J, with 17 bases in between. CDR1 is MNHNS and CDR2 is SASEGT in the germline V gene. CDR3 residues: CASQGLPVNGANVLTF. CDR3 DNA sequence: TGTGCCAGCCAGGGACTGCCAGTCAATGGGGCCAACGTCCTGACTTTC.

This chain joins TRBV7-9 and TRBJ2-2; a possible D gene is TRBD2 (5 bases). This CDR3 has 20 residues. Germline-derived CDR1 and CDR2 are SEHNR and FQNEAQ (reference sequence). Trimming pared 1 base from V and 0 bases from J, leaving 21 bases between. The CDR3 DNA reads as TGTGCCAGCAGCTTAGTAACTTTCCGGGGTCTTATTTCGAACACCGGGGAGCTGTTTTTT. Translation gives CASSLVTFRGLISNTGELFF.

This clonotype was counted at least ten times. J is TRBJ1-2 and V is TRBV3-1; no clear D. The germline gives CDR1 LGHDT, CDR2 YNNKEL (reference sequence). The CDR3 spans 16 residues. V lost 1 base and J lost 0, with 12 bases in between. The CDR3 region is CASSQVGVEANYGYTF. Here the CDR3 DNA reads TGTGCCAGCAGCCAAGTTGGGGTGGAAGCTAACTATGGCTACACCTTC.

This clonotype was seen ten or more times. J is TRBJ1-2 and V is TRBV12-3 or TRBV12-4; a weak D match, TRBD1 (5 bases). This CDR3 contains 14 residues. V dropped 7 bases and J dropped 0 bases, with 12 bases sitting between them. The CDR3 DNA is TGTGCCAGCACGCGGTGGGGCGCTAACTATGGCTACACCTTC. Translated, it gives CASTRWGANYGYTF.

This clonotype showed up just a few times. This chain connects TRBV27 to TRBJ2-7; 11 nucleotides align to TRBD2. The CDR3 sequence is 14 residues long. J lost 4 bases, V lost 4 bases, and 3 bases had no gene match. Germline CDR1 MNHEY, CDR2 SMNVEV (reference sequence). The CDR3 reads CASSSSGGLYEQYF. Written as DNA, the CDR3 is TGTGCCAGCAGTTCTAGCGGGGGGCTTTACGAGCAGTACTTC.

As for this clonotype: A much larger clone is a single base away; this may be a read error. This chain uses TRBV15 with TRBJ2-3, with 7 bases fitting TRBD2. The CDR3 covers 16 residues. Germline CDR1 and CDR2: LNHNV and YYDKDF (reference sequence). After removal of 0 bases from V and 3 bases from J, the junction contained 6 bases not matched to a gene. The CDR3 sequence is CATSRDTSVVTDTQYF. CDR3 coding DNA: TGTGCCACCAGCAGAGATACTAGCGTTGTTACAGATACGCAGTATTTT. Complete variable domain (other parts from reference TRBV15 and TRBJ2-3): DAMVIQNPRYQVTQFGKPVTLSCSQTLNHNVMYWYQQKSSQAPKLLFHYYDKDFNNEADTPDNFQSRRPNTSFCFLDIRSPGLGDTAMYLCATSRDTSVVTDTQYFGPGTRLTVL.

Many counts were recorded for this clonotype. The CDR3 DNA sequence: TGTGCCAGCTCCCAAACAGGGGGCAGCGGTTTCTACGAGCAGTACTTC. Translating it yields CASSQTGGSGFYEQYF. The chain recombines TRBV18 with TRBJ2-7; 9 bases agree with TRBD1. The CDR3 loop spans 16 amino acids. Germline V gene data show CDR1 as KGHSH and CDR2 as LQKENI. After removal of 6 bases from V and 3 bases from J, the junction contained 12 bases not matched to a gene.

This clonotype was recorded at least ten times. CDR3 residues: CSARDQVTGSGANVLTF. CDR3 DNA: TGCAGTGCTAGAGATCAAGTGACAGGGTCTGGGGCCAACGTCCTGACTTTC. J is TRBJ2-6 and V is TRBV20-1; TRBD1 aligns across 7 bases. Germline-derived CDR1 and CDR2 are DFQATT and SNEGSKA (reference sequence). This CDR3 is built from 17 residues. J lost 1 base, V lost 0 bases, and 6 bases had no gene match.

This clonotype was detected ten times or more. This sequence joins TRBV20-1 and TRBJ1-4; no clear D gene. Looked up from germline, CDR1 is DFQATT and CDR2 is SNEGSKA (reference sequence). The CDR3 length is 15 residues. The V gene lost 4 bases and the J gene lost 2 bases, with 14 bases spanning the gap. This chain's CDR3 is CSAILWGSTNEKLFF. DNA for the CDR3: TGCAGTGCTATTCTGTGGGGTAGCACTAATGAAAAACTGTTTTTT.

This clonotype was found many times. The chain carries TRBV7-9 and TRBJ1-1, with D possibly being TRBD1 (5 bases). From germline, CDR1 is SEHNR and CDR2 FQNEAQ (reference sequence). The CDR3 contains 15 residues. Trimming pared 1 base from V and 2 bases from J, leaving 11 bases between. CDR3 bases: TGTGCCAGCAGCTTAGTTAAAGGGGCCAACACTGAAGCTTTCTTT. This gives the protein CASSLVKGANTEAFF. Based on the CDR3 plus reference TRBV7-9 and TRBJ1-1, the full variable domain is DTGVSQNPRHKITKRGQNVTFRCDPISEHNRLYWYRQTLGQGPEFLTYFQNEAQLEKSRLLSDRFSAERPKGSFSTLEIQRTEQGDSAMYLCASSLVKGANTEAFFGQGTRLTVV.

Points on this clonotype: A single base separates this from a much larger clone, so it may be a read error. The rearrangement links TRBV6-2 or TRBV6-3 to TRBJ1-4; D unclear. The CDR3 has 16 residues. CDR1 and CDR2 from the germline V gene are MNHEY and SVGEGT. CDR3 region: CASRTGVGGTNEKLLF. The DNA for the CDR3 is TGTGCCAGCAGAACTGGGGTCGGAGGAACTAATGAAAAACTGCTTTTT.

This clonotype was counted ten times or more. CDR3 DNA sequence: TGTGCCAGCAGCGAGGACACTTATCAGCCCCAGCATTTT. It is translated as CASSEDTYQPQHF. The chain carries TRBV5-5 and TRBJ1-5; a possible D gene is TRBD1 (5 bases). Looked up from germline, CDR1 is SGHKS and CDR2 is YYEKEE (reference sequence). The ends were cut back, 4 bases at V and 5 bases at J, with 10 bases in the middle. This CDR3 is built from 13 residues.

This clonotype came up many times. The chain links TRBV7-3 to TRBJ1-2; D might be TRBD1 (5 bases). Trimming removed 6 bases at V and 8 bases at J, with 19 bases between. Per the germline V gene, CDR1 is SGHTA and CDR2 is FQGTGA. This CDR3 has 14 residues. CDR3 amino acids: CASSHPGNPHGYTF. The CDR3 nucleotides read TGTGCCAGCAGTCACCCAGGGAACCCTCACGGCTACACCTTC.

This clonotype has a handful of counts. The J gene is TRBJ1-6, the V gene TRBV20-1, with D uncertain. Germline CDR1 is DFQATT and CDR2 is SNEGSKA (reference sequence). The CDR3 has 13 amino acids. Trimming removed 5 bases from V and 10 bases from J, with 15 bases in between. CDR3 protein: CSAEFNPNSPLHF. CDR3 nucleotides: TGCAGTGCTGAGTTTAACCCCAACTCACCCCTCCACTTT.

This clonotype was observed many times. The chain employs TRBV20-1 and TRBJ1-5, with a weak D call TRBD1 (6 bases). With 4 bases removed from V and 6 bases from J, the gap between germline ends came to 19 bases. The CDR3 consists of 15 residues. Germline V gives CDR1 DFQATT, CDR2 SNEGSKA (reference sequence). The CDR3 protein is CSAISPREGVQPQHF. The CDR3 region has the DNA TGCAGTGCTATCTCTCCCAGGGAGGGGGTTCAGCCCCAGCATTTT.

This clonotype appeared many times. The chain recombines TRBV29-1 with TRBJ2-1; 15 nucleotides agree with TRBD2. With V trimmed by 7 bases and J by 10 bases, 8 bases remained unmatched. The CDR3 has 14 amino acids. The germline V gene has CDR1 SQVTM and CDR2 ANQGSEA. The CDR3 protein is CSAWTSGGAEEQFF. DNA for the CDR3: TGCAGCGCCTGGACTAGCGGGGGGGCTGAGGAGCAGTTCTTC.

This clonotype was seen ten or more times. The J gene is TRBJ1-5, the V gene TRBV12-5; perhaps TRBD1 as D (5 bases). Between the trimmed V and J ends, which lost 0 bases and 2 bases, there was a span of 11 bases. This CDR3 has 16 residues. CDR1 and CDR2 from the germline V gene are LGHNT and FRNRAP. As DNA, the CDR3 is TGTGCTAGTGGTTTGGTACTCGTGGGGGGCAATCAGCCCCAGCATTTT. This sequence encodes CASGLVLVGGNQPQHF.

This clonotype occurred many times. This chain joins TRBV12-5 and TRBJ2-1, with a possible D match to TRBD2 (5 bases). Germline assignment: CDR1 LGHNT and CDR2 FRNRAP. With 4 bases removed from V and 7 bases from J, the gap between germline ends came to 11 bases. The CDR3 sequence is 13 residues long. The CDR3 loop is CASGWRSENEQFF. The CDR3 DNA reads as TGTGCTAGTGGTTGGAGGTCGGAGAATGAGCAGTTCTTC.

This clonotype was seen ten or more times. The chain employs TRBV2 and TRBJ2-3, with TRBD1 as a possible D gene (6 bases). CDR1 and CDR2 (germline): SNHLY, FYNNEI. Trimming cost V 3 bases and J 0 bases, with 7 bases left between them. There are 14 residues in the CDR3. The CDR3 loop reads CASSDGGSTDTQYF. The CDR3 DNA follows: TGTGCCAGCAGTGATGGGGGCAGCACAGATACGCAGTATTTT. Supplemented by reference TRBV2 and TRBJ2-3, the full variable domain reads EPEVTQTPSHQVTQMGQEVILRCVPISNHLYFYWYRQILGQKVEFLVSFYNNEISEKSEIFDDQFSVERPDGSNFTLKIRSTKLEDSAMYFCASSDGGSTDTQYFGPGTRLTVL.